This T cell receptor beta chain was captured by sequencing in a study of T cell repertoires in cytomegalovirus infection. About the study: A matching HLA type, together with CMV infection, was signaled by public TCR beta signatures. General study findings and limits: Summed frequency of public TCR beta families distinguished CMV carriers with the relevant HLA.

TCRdb reanalysed the reads using MiXCR and keeps one entry per CDR3 protein. The table has 100,000 to 150,000 distinct CDR3 sequences, 24% seen once. The CDR3 is made up of 14 amino acids. The V end was cut by 6 bases, the J end by 8 bases, with 19 bases between. Comment on this clonotype: Its antigen is not identified.

This sequence was found in a human donor in good health (CMV status not recorded). Some clones in this sample may be carry-over from other donors' samples. The specimen was PBMCs, sequenced either directly or after in vitro stimulation (not recorded which). V gene TRBV12-3 or TRBV12-4 combines with J gene TRBJ1-2; D gene unclear. In DNA, the CDR3 is TGTGCCAGCAGCTCCGGACGGGCCCGTAGAGGCTACACCTTC. Translated: CASSSGRARRGYTF.